This T cell receptor beta chain was sequenced for a study of OX40 agonist ivuxolimab in advanced cancers. The wider study: Ivuxolimab, an agonist antibody against OX40 (CD134), was given to patients.

Germline V gene data show CDR1 as SGHDT and CDR2 as YYEEEE. The V segment lost 3 bases and the J segment 3 bases; nucleotides outside the gene matches: 6. The CDR3 extends over 16 amino acids. In its sample, this clone was seen once. Its antigen remains unidentified. Regarding the study as a whole: Certain nonresponders additionally had low normalized T-cell clonal expansion. Among the lowest peripheral clonal expansion occurred in 0.1-3.0 mg/kg partial responders.

The repertoire was sequenced with immunoSEQ multiplex PCR; TCRdb's copy has only in-frame clones and lacks some. The sample gives 98,000 or so clones, around 93% of which show up once; around 0.7% is in the top ten. The receptor comes from an adult with an advanced solid tumor such as melanoma, head and neck, liver or kidney cancer. Sequencing used CD4+ or CD8+ T cells sorted from blood, obtained in a trial of the OX40 agonist ivuxolimab. The genes are TRBV5-6 and TRBJ1-4; 9 bases fit TRBD1. The CDR3 spells CASSSGTGFANEKLFF. The CDR3 DNA reads TGTGCCAGCAGCTCCGGGACAGGGTTCGCTAATGAAAAACTGTTTTTT.